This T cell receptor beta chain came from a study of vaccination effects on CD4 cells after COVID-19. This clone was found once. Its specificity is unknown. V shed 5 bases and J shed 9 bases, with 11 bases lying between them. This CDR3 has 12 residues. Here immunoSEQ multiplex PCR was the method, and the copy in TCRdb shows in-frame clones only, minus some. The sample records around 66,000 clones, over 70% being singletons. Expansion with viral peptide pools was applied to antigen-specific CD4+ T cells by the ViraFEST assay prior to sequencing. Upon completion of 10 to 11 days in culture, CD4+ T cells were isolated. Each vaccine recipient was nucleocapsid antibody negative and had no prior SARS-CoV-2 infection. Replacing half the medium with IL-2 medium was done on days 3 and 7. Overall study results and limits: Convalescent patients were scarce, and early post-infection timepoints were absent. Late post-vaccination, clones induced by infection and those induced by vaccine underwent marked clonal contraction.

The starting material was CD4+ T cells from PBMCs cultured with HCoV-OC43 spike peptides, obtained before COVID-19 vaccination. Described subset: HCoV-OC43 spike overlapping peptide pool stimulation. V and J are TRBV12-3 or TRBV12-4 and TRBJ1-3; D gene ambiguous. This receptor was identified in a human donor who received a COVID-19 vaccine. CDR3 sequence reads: CASSKEALTIYF. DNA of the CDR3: TGTGCCAGCAGTAAAGAGGCCCTCACCATATATTTT.